These 13 T cell receptor beta chains were sequenced from one sample in a study of shared clonotypes between healthy human individuals. The data were produced by immunoSEQ multiplex PCR, yet TCRdb's version contains in-frame clones alone and is incomplete. Here the sample spans over 1.5 million clones, 98% being singletons. Sequences were obtained from naive CD4+ T cells sorted from blood. Subset reported: CD45RA+ positively selected. The source of these receptors is a man aged 30-40 years in good health.

The chain couples TRBV6-1 to TRBJ2-1; no clear D. This CDR3 has 12 amino acids. Germline V CDR1 and CDR2: MNHNS, SASEGT. The ends were cut back, 10 bases at V and 2 bases at J, with 9 bases in the middle. The CDR3 DNA sequence: TGTGCCATCTCATATACCTACAATGAGCAGTTCTTC. Amino acid sequence: CAISYTYNEQFF.

This chain connects TRBV29-1 to TRBJ1-1; possible D gene TRBD1, 6 bases. CDR1 is SQVTM and CDR2 is ANQGSEA in the germline V gene. V lost 4 bases, J lost 8 bases, and 14 bases lay in between. The CDR3 length is 12 residues. CDR3 sequence: CSVVTGAVEAFF. CDR3 in DNA: TGCAGCGTTGTGACGGGGGCGGTCGAAGCTTTCTTT. The full variable domain, with the rest looked up from reference TRBV29-1 and TRBJ1-1, is SAVISQKPSRDICQRGTSLTIQCQVDSQVTMMFWYRQQPGQSLTLIATANQGSEATYESGFVIDKFPISRPNLTFSTLTVSNMSPEDSSIYLCSVVTGAVEAFFGQGTRLTVV.

This chain connects TRBV19 to TRBJ1-5; no firm D call. Per germline, CDR1 LNHDA and CDR2 SQIVND (reference sequence). This CDR3 has 16 amino acids. Trimming shortened V by 5 bases and J by 2 bases, and 16 bases separated the two germline ends. Here the CDR3 DNA reads TGTGCCAGTAGTCCAGACTTGGCACGCGGCAATCAGCCCCAGCATTTT. Protein product: CASSPDLARGNQPQHF.

The CDR3 nucleotides are TGTGCCAGCAGCGTCATCGACTCCCATGAGCAGTTCTTC. Its protein product is CASSVIDSHEQFF. This chain links TRBV9 with TRBJ2-1; D unresolved. The CDR3 is 13 residues long. Trimming took 2 bases from V and 8 from J, leaving 11 bases between them. Germline lookup yields CDR1 SGDLS and CDR2 YYNGEE.

V is TRBV4-1 and J is TRBJ2-7; 7 bases match TRBD2. This CDR3 spans 16 amino acids. After removal of 4 bases from V and 7 bases from J, the junction contained 16 bases not matched to a gene. From germline, CDR1 is MGHRA and CDR2 YSYEKL. The CDR3, as DNA: TGCGCCAGCAGCCTTGGCGGCGGGAGAGGTGTAGGTGAGCAGTACTTC. Protein: CASSLGGGRGVGEQYF.

V and J are TRBV5-3 and TRBJ2-7; maybe TRBD2 (6 bases). TRBV5-3 is placed among ORFs of uncertain function. This CDR3 has 16 residues. V was cut by 3 bases and J by 4 bases, with 20 bases left in between. The CDR3 sequence: CARSSGRGGAIYEQYF. CDR3 DNA sequence: TGTGCCAGAAGCTCCGGTAGAGGCGGGGCTATTTACGAGCAGTACTTC.

The rearrangement joins TRBV28 to TRBJ2-7, with 8 positions matching TRBD1. CDR3 length equals 15 residues. Germline V lookup: CDR1 MDHEN, CDR2 SYDVKM. V was pared by 4 bases and J by 2 bases, with 7 bases of the junction left unmatched. The CDR3 is CASSSGGAKTYEQYF. The CDR3 nucleotides read TGTGCCAGCAGTTCAGGGGGCGCGAAGACCTACGAGCAGTACTTC.

V usage is TRBV7-2 and J usage is TRBJ2-3, with D tentatively TRBD2 (5 bases). The CDR3 extends over 13 amino acids. Germline values: CDR1 SGHTA, CDR2 FQGNSA. Trimming left V 8 bases short and J 3 bases short, with 12 bases between. CDR3 nucleotide sequence: TGTGCCAGCGGAGACGGGGTTACAGATACGCAGTATTTT. It specifies CASGDGVTDTQYF.

The chain recombines TRBV30 with TRBJ1-2, with a possible D match to TRBD1 (6 bases). This CDR3 comprises 16 residues. V gave up 3 bases and J gave up 0 bases, with 17 bases separating them. Germline assignment: CDR1 GTSNPN and CDR2 SVGIG (reference sequence). In DNA, the CDR3 is TGTGCCTGGAGCCAGGGAGGAGGGGGACCTAACTATGGCTACACCTTC. Translation gives CAWSQGGGGPNYGYTF.

Regarding this clone: Other DNA variants within this sample encode the same CDR3. The chain carries TRBV5-1 and TRBJ2-3; 13 bases are shared with TRBD2. Germline CDR1 SGHRS, CDR2 YFSETQ. V was pared by 4 bases and J by 2 bases, with 4 bases of the junction left unmatched. CDR3 length: 16 residues. CDR3 DNA sequence: TGCGCCAGCAGCCCGGGACTAGCGGGACCCACAGATACGCAGTATTTT. This gives the protein CASSPGLAGPTDTQYF.

As to this clone: This sample includes further DNA sequences coding for the same CDR3. V and J are TRBV18 and TRBJ1-4, with D perhaps matching TRBD1 (5 bases). The germline V gene has CDR1 KGHSH and CDR2 LQKENI. This CDR3 spans 14 amino acids. Trimming left V 3 bases short and J 6 bases short, with 11 bases between. Written as DNA, the CDR3 is TGTGCCAGCTCACCGGGAAGGGGAGATGAAAAACTGTTTTTT. It codes for CASSPGRGDEKLFF.

The rearrangement joins TRBV5-1 to TRBJ2-1, with 7 bases aligning to TRBD1. The CDR3 totals 15 residues. The germline V gene encodes CDR1 SGHRS and CDR2 YFSETQ. V dropped 0 bases and J dropped 6; count of bases not matched to a gene: 6. CDR3 sequence: CASSLGQGVPNEQFF. The CDR3 DNA reads as TGCGCCAGCAGCTTGGGGCAGGGGGTACCCAATGAGCAGTTCTTC.

The J gene is TRBJ1-1, the V gene TRBV10-1; 9 positions match TRBD1. Germline trimming cut 2 bases from V and 4 bases from J; bases unmatched to any gene: 2. Germline V lookup: CDR1 WNHNN, CDR2 SYGVQD (reference sequence). This CDR3 has 14 amino acids. The CDR3 is CASSEGQGTTEAFF. The CDR3, as DNA: TGCGCCAGCAGTGAGGGACAGGGGACCACTGAAGCTTTCTTT.